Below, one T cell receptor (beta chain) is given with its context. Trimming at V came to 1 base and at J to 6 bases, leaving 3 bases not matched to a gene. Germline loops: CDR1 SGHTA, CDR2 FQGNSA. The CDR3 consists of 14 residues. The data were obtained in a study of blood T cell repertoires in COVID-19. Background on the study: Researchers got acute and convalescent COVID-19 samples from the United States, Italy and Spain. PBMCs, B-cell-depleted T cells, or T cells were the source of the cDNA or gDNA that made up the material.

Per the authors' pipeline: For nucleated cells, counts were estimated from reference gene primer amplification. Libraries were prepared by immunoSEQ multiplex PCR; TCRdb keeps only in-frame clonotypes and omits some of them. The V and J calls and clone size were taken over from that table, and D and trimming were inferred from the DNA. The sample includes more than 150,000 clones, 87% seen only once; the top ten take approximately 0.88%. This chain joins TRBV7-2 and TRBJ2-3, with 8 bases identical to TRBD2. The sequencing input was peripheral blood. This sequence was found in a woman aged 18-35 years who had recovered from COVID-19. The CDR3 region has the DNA TGTGCCAGCAGCTTAGGGACTAGCCAGGATACGCAGTATTTT. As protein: CASSLGTSQDTQYF. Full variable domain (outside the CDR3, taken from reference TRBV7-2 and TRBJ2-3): GAGVSQSPSNKVTEKGKDVELRCDPISGHTALYWYRQSLGQGLEFLIYFQGNSAPDKSGLPSDRFSAERTGGSVSTLTIQRTQQEDSAVYLCASSLGTSQDTQYFGPGTRLTVL.